This T cell receptor (beta chain) was documented in a study of T cell responses to AZD1222 COVID-19 vaccine. Looking at the study overall: Pooling covered second doses at about 4 or about 12 weeks.

Germline V gene lookup returns CDR1 KGHSH and CDR2 LQKENI. The CDR3 runs 14 residues. Deletions cut 3 bases from V and 6 bases from J, with 9 bases between. Here immunoSEQ multiplex PCR was the method, and the copy in TCRdb shows in-frame clones only, minus some. The sample lists tens of thousands of clones, about 78% seen once, with approximately 21% in the top ten. Turning to this clone: The antigen is unknown.

Study-level findings and limits: Only a handful of people who got AZD1222 tested seropositive at baseline. Most donors were white British and more were female, and clonal diversity was possibly underestimated.

The sample in question was peripheral blood, obtained on day 0 of AZD1222 vaccination. The chain has TRBV18 and TRBJ1-6, with D possibly TRBD1 on 6 matching bases. This TCR derives from an adult in good health. The CDR3 region has the DNA TGTGCCAGCTCACCGGGGGCTGGTAATTCACCCCTCCACTTT. As protein: CASSPGAGNSPLHF.